This TCR beta chain derives from a study of T cells in Graves' hyperthyroidism and ophthalmopathy. Trimming stripped 6 bases from V and 7 bases from J, with 19 bases between. This CDR3 has 14 residues. The germline gives CDR1 MNHEY, CDR2 SVGEGT. Comments on this clonotype: Its cognate antigen is unknown. A much more abundant neighbour one base away suggests this may be a read error.

The CDR3 regions of TCR beta were amplified from RNA transcripts. Initially, a first-round RT-PCR of the TCR CDR3 employed the HTBI primer set. Each CDR3 protein gets one entry after TCRdb re-called the multiplex PCR reads with MiXCR. This repertoire shows hundreds of thousands of distinct CDR3 sequences, approximately 13% found once; its top ten account for 5.8%. Broader study findings: The model's output predicted ophthalmopathy at a median of around 6.9 months prior to onset. Blood held most thyroid clonotypes expanded above 0.001 frequency.

The V gene is TRBV6-2 or TRBV6-3, the J gene TRBJ2-7; D uncertain. Sample: blood. The origin of this receptor is a woman aged 25 to 39 with Graves' hyperthyroidism that later progressed to Graves' ophthalmopathy. CDR3 DNA sequence: TGTGCCAGCAGCCACGGCCCCCTTGACATAGAGCAGTACTTC. Translating gives CASSHGPLDIEQYF.